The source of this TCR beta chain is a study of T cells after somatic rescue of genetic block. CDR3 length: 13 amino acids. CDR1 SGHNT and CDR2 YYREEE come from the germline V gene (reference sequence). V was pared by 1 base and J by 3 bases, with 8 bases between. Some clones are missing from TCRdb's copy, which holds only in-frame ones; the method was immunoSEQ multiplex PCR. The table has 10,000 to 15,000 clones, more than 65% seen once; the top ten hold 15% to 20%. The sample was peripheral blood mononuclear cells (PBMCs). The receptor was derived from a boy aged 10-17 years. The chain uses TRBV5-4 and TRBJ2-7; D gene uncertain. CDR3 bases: TGTGCCAGCAGCTTGAACAGCTACTACGAGCAGTACTTC. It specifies CASSLNSYYEQYF. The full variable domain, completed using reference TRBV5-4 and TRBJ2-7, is ETGVTQSPTHLIKTRGQQVTLRCSSQSGHNTVSWYQQALGQGPQFIFQYYREEENGRGNFPPRFSGLQFPNYSSELNVNALELDDSALYLCASSLNSYYEQYFGPGTRLTVT.